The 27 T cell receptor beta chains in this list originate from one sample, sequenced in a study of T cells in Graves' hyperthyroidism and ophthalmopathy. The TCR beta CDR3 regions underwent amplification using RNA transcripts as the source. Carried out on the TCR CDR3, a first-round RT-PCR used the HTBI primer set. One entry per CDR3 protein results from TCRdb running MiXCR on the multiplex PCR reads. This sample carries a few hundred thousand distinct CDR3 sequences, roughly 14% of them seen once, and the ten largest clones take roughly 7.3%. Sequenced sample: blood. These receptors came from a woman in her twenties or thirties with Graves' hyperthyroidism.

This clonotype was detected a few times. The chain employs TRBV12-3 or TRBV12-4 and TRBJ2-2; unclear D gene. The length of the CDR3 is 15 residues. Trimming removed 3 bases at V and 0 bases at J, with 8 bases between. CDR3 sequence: CASSFMQTNTGELFF. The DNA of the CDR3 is TGTGCCAGCAGTTTTATGCAGACGAACACCGGGGAGCTGTTTTTT.

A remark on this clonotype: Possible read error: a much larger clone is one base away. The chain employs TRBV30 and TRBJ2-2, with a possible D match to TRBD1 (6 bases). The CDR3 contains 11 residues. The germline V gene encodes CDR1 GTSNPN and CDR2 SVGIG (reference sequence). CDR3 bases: TGTGCCTGGCACGTAGCAGGGGAGCCGTTTTTT. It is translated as CAWHVAGEPFF.

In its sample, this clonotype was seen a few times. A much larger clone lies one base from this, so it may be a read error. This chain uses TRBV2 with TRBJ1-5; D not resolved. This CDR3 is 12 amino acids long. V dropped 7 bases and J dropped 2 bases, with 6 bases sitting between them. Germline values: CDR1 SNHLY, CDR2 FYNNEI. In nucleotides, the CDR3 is TGTGCCAGCACCCAGGGCAATCAGCCCCAGCATTTT. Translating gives CASTQGNQPQHF.

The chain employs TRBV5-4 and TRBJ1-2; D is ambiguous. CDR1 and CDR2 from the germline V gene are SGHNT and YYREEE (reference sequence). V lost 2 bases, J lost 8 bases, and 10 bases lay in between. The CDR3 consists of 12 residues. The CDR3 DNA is TGTGCCAGCAGCTTTGAAATTGGAGGCTACACCTTC. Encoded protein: CASSFEIGGYTF.

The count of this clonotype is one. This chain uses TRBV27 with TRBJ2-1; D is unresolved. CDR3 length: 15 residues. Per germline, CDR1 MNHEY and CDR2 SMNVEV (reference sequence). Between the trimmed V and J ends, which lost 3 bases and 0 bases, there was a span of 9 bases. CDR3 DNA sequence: TGTGCCAGCAGTTTTACCGCCTCCTCCTACAATGAGCAGTTCTTC. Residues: CASSFTASSYNEQFF.

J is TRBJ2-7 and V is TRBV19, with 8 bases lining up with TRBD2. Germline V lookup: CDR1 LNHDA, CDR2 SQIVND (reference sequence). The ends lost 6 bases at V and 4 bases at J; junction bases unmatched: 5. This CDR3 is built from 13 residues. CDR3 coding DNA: TGTGCCAGTAGCACTAGCGGATATTACGAGCAGTACTTC. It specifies CASSTSGYYEQYF.

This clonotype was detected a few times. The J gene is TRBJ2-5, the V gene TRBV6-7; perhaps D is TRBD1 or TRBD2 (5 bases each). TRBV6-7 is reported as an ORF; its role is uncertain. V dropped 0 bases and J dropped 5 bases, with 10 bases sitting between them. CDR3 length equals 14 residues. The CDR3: CASSYSGVEETQYF. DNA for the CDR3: TGTGCCAGCAGTTACTCGGGGGTAGAGGAGACCCAGTACTTC.

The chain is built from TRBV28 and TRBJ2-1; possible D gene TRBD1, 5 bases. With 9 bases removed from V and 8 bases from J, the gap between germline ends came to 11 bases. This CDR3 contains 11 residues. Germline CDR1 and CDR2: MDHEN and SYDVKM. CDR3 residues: CASTGSDEQFF. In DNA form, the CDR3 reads TGTGCCAGTACAGGTTCGGATGAGCAGTTCTTC.

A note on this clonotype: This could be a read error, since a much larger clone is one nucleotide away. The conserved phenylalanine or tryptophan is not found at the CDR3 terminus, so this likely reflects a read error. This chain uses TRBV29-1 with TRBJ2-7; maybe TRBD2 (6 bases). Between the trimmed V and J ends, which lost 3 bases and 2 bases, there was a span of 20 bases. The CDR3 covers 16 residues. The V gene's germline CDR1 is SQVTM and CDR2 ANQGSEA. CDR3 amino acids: CSVERQGPGLAYEQYL. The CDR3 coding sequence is TGCAGCGTTGAGAGGCAAGGGCCGGGACTCGCCTACGAGCAGTACCTC.

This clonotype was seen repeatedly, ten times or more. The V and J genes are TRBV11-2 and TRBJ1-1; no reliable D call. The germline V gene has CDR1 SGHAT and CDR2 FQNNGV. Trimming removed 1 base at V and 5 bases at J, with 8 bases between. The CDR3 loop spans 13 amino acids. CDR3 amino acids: CASSLVPETEAFF. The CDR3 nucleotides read TGTGCCAGCAGCTTAGTACCAGAGACTGAAGCTTTCTTT.

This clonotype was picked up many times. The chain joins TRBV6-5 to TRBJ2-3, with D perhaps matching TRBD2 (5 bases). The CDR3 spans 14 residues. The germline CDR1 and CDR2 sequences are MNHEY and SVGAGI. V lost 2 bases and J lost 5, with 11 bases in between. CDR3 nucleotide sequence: TGTGCCAGCAGTTACGGGGAGACGGGAGATACGCAGTATTTT. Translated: CASSYGETGDTQYF.

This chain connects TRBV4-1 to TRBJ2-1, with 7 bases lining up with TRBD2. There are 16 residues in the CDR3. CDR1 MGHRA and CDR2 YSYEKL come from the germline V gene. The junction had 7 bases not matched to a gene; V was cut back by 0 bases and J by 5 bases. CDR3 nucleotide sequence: TGCGCCAGCAGCCAAGATTGGCGGGAGTACAACAATGAGCAGTTCTTC. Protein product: CASSQDWREYNNEQFF.

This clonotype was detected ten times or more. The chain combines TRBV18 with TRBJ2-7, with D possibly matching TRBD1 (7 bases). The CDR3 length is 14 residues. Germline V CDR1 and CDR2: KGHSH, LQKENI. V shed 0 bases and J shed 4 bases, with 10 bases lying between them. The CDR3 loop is CASSPPQGGYEQYF. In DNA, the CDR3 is TGTGCCAGCTCACCACCTCAGGGGGGTTACGAGCAGTACTTC.

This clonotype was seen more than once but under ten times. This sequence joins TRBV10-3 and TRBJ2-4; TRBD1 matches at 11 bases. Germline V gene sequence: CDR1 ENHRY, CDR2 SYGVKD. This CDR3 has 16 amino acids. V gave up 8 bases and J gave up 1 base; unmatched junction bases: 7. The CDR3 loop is CAIGQGARDAKNIQYF. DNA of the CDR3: TGTGCCATCGGACAGGGGGCAAGGGATGCCAAAAACATTCAGTACTTC.

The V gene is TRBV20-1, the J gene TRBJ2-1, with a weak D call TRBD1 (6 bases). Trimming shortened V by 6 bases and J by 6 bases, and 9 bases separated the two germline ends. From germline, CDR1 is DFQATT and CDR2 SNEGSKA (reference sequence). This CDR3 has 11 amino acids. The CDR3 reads CSANRVNEQFF. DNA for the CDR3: TGCAGTGCAAACAGGGTCAATGAGCAGTTCTTC.

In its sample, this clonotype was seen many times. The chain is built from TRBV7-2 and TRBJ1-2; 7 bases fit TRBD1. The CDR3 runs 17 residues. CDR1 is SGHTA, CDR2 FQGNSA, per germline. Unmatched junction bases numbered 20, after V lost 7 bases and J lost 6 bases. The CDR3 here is CASIRGGNTGKYNGYTF. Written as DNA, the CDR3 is TGTGCCAGCATCAGGGGGGGGAATACAGGGAAATACAATGGCTACACCTTC.

CDR3 DNA: TGTGCCAGCAGCCTCCGACTAGCGGGAGGGCCTCGTGAGCAGTTCTTC. It specifies CASSLRLAGGPREQFF. The chain recombines TRBV11-1 with TRBJ2-1; 14 bases match TRBD2. The germline CDR1 and CDR2 sequences are SGHAT and FQDESV (reference sequence). The CDR3 contains 16 residues. V trimming: 5 bases; J trimming: 9 bases; junction bases outside the gene matches: 9.

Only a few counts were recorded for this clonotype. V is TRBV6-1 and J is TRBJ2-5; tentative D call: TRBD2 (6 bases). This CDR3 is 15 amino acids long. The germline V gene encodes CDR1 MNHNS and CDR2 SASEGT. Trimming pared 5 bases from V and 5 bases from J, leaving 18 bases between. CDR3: CASSRGTRGRETQYF. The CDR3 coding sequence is TGTGCCAGCAGTCGCGGGACTCGAGGACGGGAGACCCAGTACTTC.

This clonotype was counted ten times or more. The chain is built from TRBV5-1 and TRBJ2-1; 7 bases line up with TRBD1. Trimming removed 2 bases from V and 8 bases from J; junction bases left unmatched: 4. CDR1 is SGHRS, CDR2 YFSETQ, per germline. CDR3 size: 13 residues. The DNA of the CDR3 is TGCGCCAGCAGCTTTCTAGGGGGCGATGAGCAGTTCTTC. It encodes CASSFLGGDEQFF.

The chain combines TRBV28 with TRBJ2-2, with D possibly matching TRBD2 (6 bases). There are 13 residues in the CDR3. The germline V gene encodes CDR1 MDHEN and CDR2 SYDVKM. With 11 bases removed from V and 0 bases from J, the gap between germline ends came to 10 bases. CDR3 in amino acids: CAASVANTGELFF. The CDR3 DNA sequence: TGTGCCGCTAGCGTCGCGAACACCGGGGAGCTGTTTTTT.

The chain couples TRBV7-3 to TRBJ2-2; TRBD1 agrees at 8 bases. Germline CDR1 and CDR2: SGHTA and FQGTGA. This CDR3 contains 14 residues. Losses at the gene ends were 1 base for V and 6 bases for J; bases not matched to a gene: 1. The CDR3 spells CASSLIQGAGELFF. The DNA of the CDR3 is TGTGCCAGCAGCTTAATACAGGGGGCCGGGGAGCTGTTTTTT.

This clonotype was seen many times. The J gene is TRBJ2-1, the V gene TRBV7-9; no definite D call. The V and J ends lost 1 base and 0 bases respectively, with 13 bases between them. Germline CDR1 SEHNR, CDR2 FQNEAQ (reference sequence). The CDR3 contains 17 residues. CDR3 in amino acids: CASSLEVSPSSYNEQFF. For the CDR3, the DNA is TGTGCCAGCAGCTTAGAAGTGTCGCCAAGCTCCTACAATGAGCAGTTCTTC.

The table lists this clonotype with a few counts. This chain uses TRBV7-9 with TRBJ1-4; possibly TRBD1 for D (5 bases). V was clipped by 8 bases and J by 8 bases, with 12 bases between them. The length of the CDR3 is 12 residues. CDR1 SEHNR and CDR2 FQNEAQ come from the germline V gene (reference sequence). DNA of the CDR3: TGTGCCAGCGGTTCTGGGGCGGAAAAACTGTTTTTT. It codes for CASGSGAEKLFF. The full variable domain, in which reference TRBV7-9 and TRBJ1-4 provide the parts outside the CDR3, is DTGVSQNPRHKITKRGQNVTFRCDPISEHNRLYWYRQTLGQGPEFLTYFQNEAQLEKSRLLSDRFSAERPKGSFSTLEIQRTEQGDSAMYLCASGSGAEKLFFGSGTQLSVL.

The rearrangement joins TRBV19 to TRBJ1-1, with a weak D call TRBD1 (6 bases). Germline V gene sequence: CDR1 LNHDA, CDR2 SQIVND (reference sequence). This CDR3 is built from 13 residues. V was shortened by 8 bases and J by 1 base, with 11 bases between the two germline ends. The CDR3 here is CASGDRRNTEAFF. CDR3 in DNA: TGTGCCAGTGGAGACAGGCGGAACACTGAAGCTTTCTTT.

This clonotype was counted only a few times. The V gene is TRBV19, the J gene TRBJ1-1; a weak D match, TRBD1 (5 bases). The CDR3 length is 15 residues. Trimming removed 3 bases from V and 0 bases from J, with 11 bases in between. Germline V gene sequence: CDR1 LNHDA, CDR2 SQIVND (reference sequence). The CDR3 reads CASSMPQDMNTEAFF. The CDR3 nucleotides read TGTGCCAGTAGTATGCCACAGGACATGAACACTGAAGCTTTCTTT.

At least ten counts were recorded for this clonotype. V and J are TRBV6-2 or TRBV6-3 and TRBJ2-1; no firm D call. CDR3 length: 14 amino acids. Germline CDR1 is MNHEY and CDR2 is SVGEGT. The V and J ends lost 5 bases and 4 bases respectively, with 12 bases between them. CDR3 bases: TGTGCCAGCAGTCAAGAGGCCGGATACAATGAGCAGTTCTTC. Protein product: CASSQEAGYNEQFF.

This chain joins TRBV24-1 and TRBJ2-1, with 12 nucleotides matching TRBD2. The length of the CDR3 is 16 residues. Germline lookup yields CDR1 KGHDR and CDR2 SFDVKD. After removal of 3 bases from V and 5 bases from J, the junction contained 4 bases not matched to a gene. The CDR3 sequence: CATSDASGRVNNEQFF. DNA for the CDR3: TGTGCCACCAGTGATGCTAGCGGGAGGGTGAACAATGAGCAGTTCTTC.